Listed below are T cell receptor beta chains from one sample, sequenced in a study of a mutant IDH1 vaccine in newly diagnosed glioma. TCRdb's table, derived via immunoSEQ multiplex PCR, lists solely in-frame clones and lacks some. The sample consists of more than 20,000 clones, 70% to 85% of them appearing once. The sequences come from PBMCs, collected from a glioma patient treated with radiotherapy, temozolomide or both. The receptors shown here come from a man aged 35-49 years with glioma. The CDR3 runs from the conserved cysteine through the conserved F or W. D genes are given only for firm matches. Expanded clones get a size class; other rows say once, few or many, or leave the size out.

TRBJ2-7 | TRBV6-1 | - | - | CASSNLYEQYF | TGTGCCAGCAGTAACCTCTACGAGCAGTACTTC
TRBJ1-2 | TRBV18 | - | - | CASSPEGLRGYTF | TGTGCCAGCTCACCGGAGGGGCTAAGGGGCTACACCTTC
TRBJ2-7 | TRBV7-2 | TRBD1 | - | CASSSRGPDSYEQYF | TGTGCCAGCAGCTCCAGGGGGCCAGACTCCTACGAGCAGTACTTC
TRBJ2-7 | TRBV29-1 | - | - | CSVEDLSSPYEQYF | TGCAGCGTTGAAGATCTGAGCAGTCCCTACGAGCAGTACTTC
TRBJ2-2 | TRBV30 | - | once | CAWIGAGVTGVTNTGELFF | TGTGCCTGGATAGGGGCAGGGGTTACCGGGGTGACGAACACCGGGGAGCTGTTTTTT
TRBJ1-5 | TRBV7-9 | - | - | CASSPQGYNQPQHF | TGTGCCAGCAGCCCACAGGGTTACAATCAGCCCCAGCATTTT
TRBJ2-1 | TRBV4-3 | TRBD2 | - | CASSPPGLAGSNEQFF | TGCGCCAGCAGCCCGCCGGGACTAGCGGGTAGCAATGAGCAGTTCTTC
TRBJ1-6 | TRBV6-1 | - | - | CASRGPNSPLHF | TGTGCCAGCAGGGGCCCGAATTCACCCCTCCACTTT
TRBJ1-1 | TRBV29-1 | - | few | CSVVTQTFNTEAFF | TGCAGCGTTGTAACGCAGACGTTCAACACTGAAGCTTTCTTT
TRBJ2-3 | TRBV28 | - | few | CASSLDGKSTDTQYF | TGTGCCAGCAGTTTAGACGGGAAGAGCACAGATACGCAGTATTTT
TRBJ2-2 | TRBV18 | - | - | CASSETTNTGELFF | TGTGCCAGCTCTGAGACCACGAACACCGGGGAGCTGTTTTTT
TRBJ1-1 | TRBV4-2 | - | - | CASSQDLGGSTEAFF | TGTGCCAGCAGCCAAGATCTGGGGGGATCCACTGAAGCTTTCTTT
TRBJ1-1 | TRBV25-1 | TRBD1 | - | CASRWTGNTEAFF | TGTGCCAGCAGATGGACAGGGAACACTGAAGCTTTCTTT
TRBJ2-3 | TRBV9 | - | - | CASSVKGDTDTQYF | TGTGCCAGCAGCGTAAAAGGAGACACAGATACGCAGTATTTT
TRBJ2-7 | TRBV5-4 | - | - | CASSLEVGSHEQYF | TGTGCCAGCAGCTTGGAGGTAGGATCGCACGAGCAGTACTTC
TRBJ2-7 | TRBV4-3 | - | - | CASSPGPGYEQYF | TGCGCCAGCAGCCCTGGGCCGGGATACGAGCAGTACTTC
TRBJ1-1 | TRBV7-8 | - | - | CASSLGGGLSHTEAFF | TGTGCCAGCAGCTTAGGAGGGGGGCTGAGTCACACTGAAGCTTTCTTT
TRBJ2-5 | TRBV6-1 | TRBD2 | - | CASSEPGLAGGRETQYF | TGTGCCAGCAGTGAGCCGGGACTAGCGGGGGGGCGGGAGACCCAGTACTTC
TRBJ2-3 | TRBV10-1 | TRBD1 | - | CASSEAPGQGRFVQYF | TGCGCCAGCAGTGAGGCGCCGGGACAGGGAAGGTTTGTGCAGTATTTT
TRBJ1-2 | TRBV2 | - | - | CASTLGVRNYGYTF | TGTGCCAGCACCCTGGGGGTCAGGAACTATGGCTACACCTTC
TRBJ1-3 | TRBV10-3 | - | once | CAISRQISGNTIYF | TGTGCCATCAGTAGACAGATCTCTGGAAACACCATATATTTT
TRBJ1-1 | TRBV19 | - | - | CASSTRTGRAFF | TGTGCCAGTAGTACCCGGACGGGACGAGCTTTCTTT
TRBJ2-7 | TRBV15 | - | once | CATSRALLGTYEQYF | TGTGCCACCAGCAGAGCCCTTTTAGGTACCTACGAGCAGTACTTC
TRBJ1-2 | TRBV4-2 | TRBD1 | - | CASSQGDREDYGYTF | TGTGCCAGCAGCCAAGGGGACAGGGAGGACTATGGCTACACCTTC
TRBJ2-3 | TRBV7-9 | - | - | CASSLGPGRADTQYF | TGTGCCAGCAGCTTAGGCCCCGGAAGGGCAGATACGCAGTATTTT
TRBJ1-3 | TRBV5-4 | - | - | CASSLWGRSGNTIYF | TGTGCCAGCAGCTTGTGGGGACGCTCTGGAAACACCATATATTTT
TRBJ2-5 | TRBV19 | TRBD1 | - | CASSHGTGQQETQYF | TGTGCCAGTAGTCATGGGACAGGGCAACAAGAGACCCAGTACTTC
TRBJ1-2 | TRBV7-2 | TRBD1 | - | CASSLDRDSRYGYTF | TGTGCCAGCAGCCTTGACCGGGACAGCAGATATGGCTACACCTTC
TRBJ1-5 | TRBV2 | TRBD1 | - | CASRSGQGWPQHF | TGTGCCAGCAGATCCGGACAGGGCTGGCCCCAGCATTTT